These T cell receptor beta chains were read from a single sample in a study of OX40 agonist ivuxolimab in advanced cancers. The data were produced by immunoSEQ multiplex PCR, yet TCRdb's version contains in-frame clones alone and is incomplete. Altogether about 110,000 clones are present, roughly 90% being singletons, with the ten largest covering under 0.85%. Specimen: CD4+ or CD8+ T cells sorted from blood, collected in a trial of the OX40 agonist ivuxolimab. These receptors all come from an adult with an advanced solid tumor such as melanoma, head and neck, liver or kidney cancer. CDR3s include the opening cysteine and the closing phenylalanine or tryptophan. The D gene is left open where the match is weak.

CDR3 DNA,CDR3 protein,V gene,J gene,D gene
TGTGCCAGCTCACCGAAAGAGACCCAGTACTTC,CASSPKETQYF,TRBV18,TRBJ2-5,NA
TGTGCCAGCAGCAAAGGGCACGACAGGGGAGGCGAGCAGTACTTC,CASSKGHDRGGEQYF,TRBV21-1,TRBJ2-7,NA
TGTGCCAGCAGGTCTGGAAACACCATATATTTT,CASRSGNTIYF,TRBV6-6,TRBJ1-3,NA
TGTGCCAGCAGCGTAGGGGTGGGGGAGCAGTACTTC,CASSVGVGEQYF,TRBV7-9,TRBJ2-7,NA
TGTGCCAGCAGCTTGGTTGCGGGTGGGAGCTATGGCTACACCTTC,CASSLVAGGSYGYTF,TRBV5-5,TRBJ1-2,NA
TGTGCCAGCAGCCCAGGGTTTCAAGCTTTCTTT,CASSPGFQAFF,TRBV7-8,TRBJ1-1,NA
TGTGCCAGCAGCGCCCTCGGGGGGGCTGCTGGGGCCAACGTCCTGACTTTC,CASSALGGAAGANVLTF,TRBV7-3,TRBJ2-6,TRBD2
TGTGCCAGCAGTAACAGACAATATGGCTACACCTTC,CASSNRQYGYTF,TRBV6-5,TRBJ1-2,NA
TGTGCCCGGCGGGTTAAAGGGGGCACTGAAGCTTTCTTT,CARRVKGGTEAFF,TRBV30,TRBJ1-1,NA
TGTGCCAGCAGCAGGGACGGCTACTCTGGAAACACCATATATTTT,CASSRDGYSGNTIYF,TRBV5-4,TRBJ1-3,NA
TGTGCCAGCCGAACTGGGGAGAGCAATCAGCCCCAGCATTTT,CASRTGESNQPQHF,TRBV6-1,TRBJ1-5,NA
TGTGCCAGCAGTCGGCCGGGACAGGGGTTGTACGAGCAGTACTTC,CASSRPGQGLYEQYF,TRBV6-5,TRBJ2-7,TRBD1
TGTGCCAGCAGCTTAGGGAGGAACACTGAAGCTTTCTTT,CASSLGRNTEAFF,TRBV11-2,TRBJ1-1,NA
TGTGCCAGCTCAGGGGTTTACGAGCAGTACTTC,CASSGVYEQYF,TRBV5-6,TRBJ2-7,NA
TGTGCCAGCAGTGAGGGGTCGGGACTAGTCACCAATACGCAGTATTTT,CASSEGSGLVTNTQYF,TRBV2,TRBJ2-3,TRBD2
TGTGCCAGCAGCAAAGATGACAGGGTGTATCAGCCCCAGCATTTT,CASSKDDRVYQPQHF,TRBV21-1,TRBJ1-5,NA
TGCAGCGTAGGTCGGGGGGACAGGGGACGGGGTCACACTGAAGCTTTCTTT,CSVGRGDRGRGHTEAFF,TRBV29-1,TRBJ1-1,TRBD1
TGTGCCAGCAGCCCATCACCAACCGGGACAGGGGCCTACGAGCAGTACTTC,CASSPSPTGTGAYEQYF,TRBV5-4,TRBJ2-7,TRBD1
TGTGCCAGCAGCTCTGATCCCCTAGGGGGGGCCCGCGACGAGCAGTACTTC,CASSSDPLGGARDEQYF,TRBV11-2,TRBJ2-7,NA
TGTGCCAGCGCGTCGACGGCGGTACAGGAGACCCAGTACTTC,CASASTAVQETQYF,TRBV6-6,TRBJ2-5,NA
TGTGCCAGCAGTTACTCAACAGGAGGCTCCTACGAGCAGTACTTC,CASSYSTGGSYEQYF,TRBV6-5,TRBJ2-7,NA
TGTGCCTGGACCGACGAGGGGATCTCTGGAAACACCATATATTTT,CAWTDEGISGNTIYF,TRBV30,TRBJ1-3,NA